Each of the 5 T cell receptor beta chains below was sequenced from the same sample in a study of radiotherapy plus CTLA-4 blockade in lung cancer (dated by TCRdb to between 2018 and 2020). The library relied on the immunoSEQ multiplex PCR assay. TCRdb mirrors the immuneACCESS table, restricted to in-frame sequences. Some clones are absent from its copies; in checked studies, under half trace to an unresolved V gene, and the reason for the others is unknown. The sample table contains 90,000 or so clones; only one count was recorded for 83% of them. The top ten hold 0.65% to 0.95% of the sample. Here the sequenced sample was peripheral blood, taken from a patient treated with radiotherapy plus ipilimumab. Receptors originate from a human donor with non-small cell lung cancer who had stable disease on radiotherapy plus ipilimumab.

This chain uses TRBV5-1 with TRBJ1-6; D remains unclear. Germline V gene data show CDR1 as SGHRS and CDR2 as YFSETQ. The CDR3 has 14 amino acids. V shed 0 bases and J shed 10 bases, with 11 bases lying between them. The CDR3 is CASSLGGGNSPLHF. CDR3 in DNA: TGCGCCAGCAGCTTGGGGGGAGGGAACTCACCCCTCCACTTT.

This chain joins TRBV19 and TRBJ1-4, with 8 bases aligning to TRBD1. Germline CDR1 and CDR2: LNHDA and SQIVND (reference sequence). Trimming cost V 6 bases and J 6 bases; bases outside gene matches: 12. The CDR3 length is 16 residues. This CDR3 reads CASRARTGSVHEKLFF. CDR3 in DNA: TGTGCCAGTAGAGCTCGGACAGGGTCGGTACATGAAAAACTGTTTTTT.

J is TRBJ1-6 and V is TRBV6-1; perhaps TRBD1 as D (5 bases). The V gene's germline CDR1 is MNHNS and CDR2 SASEGT. The ends were cut back, 6 bases at V and 6 bases at J, with 12 bases in the middle. This CDR3 is built from 14 residues. CDR3 protein: CASSGGTGNSPLHF. CDR3 DNA: TGTGCCAGCAGCGGCGGGACGGGTAATTCACCCCTCCACTTT.

The rearrangement uses TRBV9 and TRBJ2-1, with no clear D. Germline loops: CDR1 SGDLS, CDR2 YYNGEE. Trimming shortened V by 0 bases and J by 9 bases, and 10 bases separated the two germline ends. This CDR3 has 13 amino acids. This CDR3 is CASSVGGKGEQFF. The DNA of the CDR3 is TGTGCCAGCAGCGTAGGTGGGAAGGGTGAGCAGTTCTTC. Full variable domain (remainder filled in from reference TRBV9 and TRBJ2-1): DSGVTQTPKHLITATGQRVTLRCSPRSGDLSVYWYQQSLDQGLQFLIQYYNGEERAKGNILERFSAQQFPDLHSELNLSSLELGDSALYFCASSVGGKGEQFFGPGTRLTVL.

The genes are TRBV10-1 and TRBJ2-1; 9 bases map to TRBD2. The ends lost 5 bases at V and 6 bases at J; junction bases unmatched: 8. CDR3 size: 15 residues. The germline gives CDR1 WNHNN, CDR2 SYGVQD (reference sequence). The CDR3 protein is CASSSQAGGLNEQFF. Here the CDR3 DNA reads TGCGCCAGCAGTAGTCAAGCGGGGGGACTCAATGAGCAGTTCTTC.